Listed below are T cell receptor beta chains from one sample, sequenced in a study of OX40 agonist ivuxolimab in advanced cancers. Produced via immunoSEQ multiplex PCR; TCRdb's table is partial and in-frame only. The sample holds 90,000 to 120,000 clones; 91% are singletons and the top ten take roughly 0.66%. The sequences come from CD4+ or CD8+ T cells sorted from blood, collected in a trial of the OX40 agonist ivuxolimab. These receptors were collected from an adult with an advanced solid tumor such as melanoma, head and neck, liver or kidney cancer. Each CDR3 is given with its conserved first and last residue. Each record gives: J gene, D gene, V gene, CDR3 DNA, CDR3 protein. A D gene is named only where the DNA matches it firmly.

j_call: TRBJ2-6
d_call: -
v_call: TRBV7-3
cdr3_nt: TGTGCCAGCAGCTCCCAGTCGACAGACTTCAACGTCCTGACTTTC
cdr3_aa: CASSSQSTDFNVLTF

j_call: TRBJ2-2
d_call: -
v_call: TRBV10-1
cdr3_nt: TGCGCCAGCAGTGAGAGGAGTAGAACGAACACCGGGGAGCTGTTTTTT
cdr3_aa: CASSERSRTNTGELFF

j_call: TRBJ2-7
d_call: -
v_call: TRBV11-2
cdr3_nt: TGTGCCAGCAGCTTAGGGACGGACCTAAATTACGAGCAGTACTTC
cdr3_aa: CASSLGTDLNYEQYF

j_call: TRBJ1-2
d_call: -
v_call: TRBV29-1
cdr3_nt: TGCAGCGTCAAGAATCCGGGGCAAACTAACTATGGCTACACCTTC
cdr3_aa: CSVKNPGQTNYGYTF

j_call: TRBJ2-3
d_call: TRBD2
v_call: TRBV5-1
cdr3_nt: TGCGCCAGCAGAGTTCTCCCGGGACTAGCGGGGGGACAGCAGTATTTT
cdr3_aa: CASRVLPGLAGGQQYF

j_call: TRBJ2-7
d_call: TRBD1
v_call: TRBV18
cdr3_nt: TGTGCCAGCTCACTTGATAGACAGGGCTACGAGCAGTACTTC
cdr3_aa: CASSLDRQGYEQYF

j_call: TRBJ1-2
d_call: TRBD1
v_call: TRBV5-4
cdr3_nt: TGTGCCAGCAGCCCCAGGACAGGGGACTATGGCTACACCTTC
cdr3_aa: CASSPRTGDYGYTF

j_call: TRBJ1-4
d_call: -
v_call: TRBV19
cdr3_nt: TGTGCCAGTAGTATGGCCTTGAGTGAAAAACTGTTTTTT
cdr3_aa: CASSMALSEKLFF

j_call: TRBJ1-5
d_call: TRBD1
v_call: TRBV10-1
cdr3_nt: TGCGCCAGCACCTCAGGGGGCCCCCGCCAGCCCCAGCATTTT
cdr3_aa: CASTSGGPRQPQHF

j_call: TRBJ1-4
d_call: TRBD1
v_call: TRBV28
cdr3_nt: TGTGCCAGCAGTTCCCCAGGGGGCTCAACTAATGAAAAACTGTTTTTT
cdr3_aa: CASSSPGGSTNEKLFF

j_call: TRBJ1-1
d_call: -
v_call: TRBV11-2
cdr3_nt: TGTGCCAGCAGCTGGGGGTCTGAAGCTTTCTTT
cdr3_aa: CASSWGSEAFF

j_call: TRBJ2-7
d_call: TRBD2
v_call: TRBV5-4
cdr3_nt: TGTGCCAGCAGCTTGGCCCCTAGCGGGAGGGTCCACGAGCAGTACTTC
cdr3_aa: CASSLAPSGRVHEQYF

j_call: TRBJ2-6
d_call: -
v_call: TRBV19
cdr3_nt: TGTGCCAGTAGTGCCGACTTGGGGAGCTCTGGGGCCAACGTCCTGACTTTC
cdr3_aa: CASSADLGSSGANVLTF

j_call: TRBJ1-5
d_call: -
v_call: TRBV2
cdr3_nt: TGTGCCAGCAGTGATAAGATTAGCAATCAGCCCCAGCATTTT
cdr3_aa: CASSDKISNQPQHF

j_call: TRBJ2-3
d_call: -
v_call: TRBV28
cdr3_nt: TGTGCCAGCAGCCCCGTGGGAAACACAGATACGCAGTATTTT
cdr3_aa: CASSPVGNTDTQYF

j_call: TRBJ2-7
d_call: -
v_call: TRBV5-4
cdr3_nt: TGTGCCAGCAGCTTAGGGTACGACGGCGAGCAGTACTTC
cdr3_aa: CASSLGYDGEQYF

j_call: TRBJ2-1
d_call: -
v_call: TRBV4-1
cdr3_nt: TGCGCCAGCAGCCGCGCGGAGAGCGGCAACAATGAGCAGTTCTTC
cdr3_aa: CASSRAESGNNEQFF

j_call: TRBJ2-7
d_call: TRBD1
v_call: TRBV10-3
cdr3_nt: TGTGCCATCAGACTGGGACAGAGCCACGAGCAGTACTTC
cdr3_aa: CAIRLGQSHEQYF

j_call: TRBJ2-6
d_call: -
v_call: TRBV4-2
cdr3_nt: TGTGCCAGCAGCGACATATCAGGGACCTCGGGTGGGGCCAACGTCCTGACTTTC
cdr3_aa: CASSDISGTSGGANVLTF

j_call: TRBJ2-1
d_call: -
v_call: TRBV5-4
cdr3_nt: TGTGCCAGCAGCTCACGACTCGGACAAAACAATGAGCAGTTCTTC
cdr3_aa: CASSSRLGQNNEQFF

j_call: TRBJ2-6
d_call: TRBD1
v_call: TRBV19
cdr3_nt: TGTGCCAGTATTCACTCATCAGGGGGCGCTGGGGCCAACGTCCTGACTTTC
cdr3_aa: CASIHSSGGAGANVLTF

j_call: TRBJ2-3
d_call: -
v_call: TRBV18
cdr3_nt: TGTGCCAGCTCACCACCCGTAGCGGTTAGCACAGATACGCAGTATTTT
cdr3_aa: CASSPPVAVSTDTQYF